Each of the 26 T cell receptor beta chains below was sequenced from the same sample in a study of blood T cell repertoires in COVID-19. Here immunoSEQ multiplex PCR was the method, and the copy in TCRdb shows in-frame clones only, minus some. The sample has about 58,000 clones; around 92% are singletons. The sample was peripheral blood. The source of these receptors is a man between 45 and 60 years old with active COVID-19.

The chain recombines TRBV19 with TRBJ2-7; the D gene is possibly TRBD2 (6 bases). V lost 8 bases and J lost 9, with 26 bases in between. In germline, CDR1 is LNHDA, CDR2 SQIVND (reference sequence). The CDR3 is made up of 15 amino acids. The CDR3 region is CASHPDGLAREGQYF. In DNA, the CDR3 is TGTGCCAGTCACCCGGATGGGCTAGCGAGAGAGGGGCAGTACTTC.

The chain employs TRBV3-1 (or the pseudogene TRBV3-2) and TRBJ1-2, with D possibly being TRBD1 (5 bases). CDR1 LGHDT and CDR2 YNNKEL come from the germline V gene (reference sequence). The CDR3 runs to 13 residues. Trimming took 4 bases from V and 2 from J, leaving 8 bases between them. Here the CDR3 reads CASSRDSNYGYTF. The DNA for the CDR3 is TGTGCCAGCAGCCGTGACAGCAACTATGGCTACACCTTC.

This clone appeared a single time. The rearrangement uses TRBV28 and TRBJ1-1, with D tentatively TRBD1 (6 bases). With 5 bases removed from V and 7 bases from J, the gap between germline ends came to 17 bases. This CDR3 contains 14 residues. CDR1 and CDR2 (germline): MDHEN, SYDVKM. CDR3: CASSLLPGGGEAFF. DNA of the CDR3: TGTGCCAGCAGTCTCCTCCCGGGGGGCGGTGAAGCTTTCTTT.

The chain has TRBV30 and TRBJ2-5; D uncertain. Trimming stripped 2 bases from V and 5 bases from J, with 6 bases between. The CDR3 is 11 amino acids. Per germline, CDR1 GTSNPN and CDR2 SVGIG (reference sequence). In DNA form, the CDR3 reads TGTGCCTGGAGTCCCAGGGAGACCCAGTACTTC. It translates to CAWSPRETQYF.

The rearrangement uses TRBV18 and TRBJ1-1; D gene ambiguous. This CDR3 has 14 amino acids. Germline V gives CDR1 KGHSH, CDR2 LQKENI. With 3 bases removed from V and 4 bases from J, the gap between germline ends came to 12 bases. The chain's CDR3 is CASSPYVEGTEAFF. The CDR3 DNA sequence: TGTGCCAGCTCACCCTATGTAGAGGGCACTGAAGCTTTCTTT.

The J gene is TRBJ1-2, the V gene TRBV28; TRBD1 agrees at 9 bases. V was clipped by 4 bases and J by 4 bases; unmatched bases: 4. Germline CDR1 MDHEN, CDR2 SYDVKM. The CDR3 is 14 amino acids. The CDR3: CASSSGQGTYGYTF. CDR3 nucleotide sequence: TGTGCCAGCAGTTCGGGACAGGGAACCTATGGCTACACCTTC.

The rearrangement links TRBV5-1 to TRBJ2-7; TRBD2 agrees at 8 bases. V shed 4 bases and J 6 bases; nucleotides not matched to a gene: 3. This CDR3 region has 12 residues. The germline CDR1 and CDR2 sequences are SGHRS and YFSETQ. The CDR3 protein is CASSARGGEQYF. CDR3 sequence (DNA): TGCGCCAGCAGCGCACGGGGGGGCGAGCAGTACTTC.

The V gene is TRBV12-3 or TRBV12-4, the J gene TRBJ2-3; no definite D call. The CDR3 extends over 13 amino acids. The V end lost 7 bases, the J end lost 2 bases, and 10 bases lay between the germline ends. The CDR3 nucleotides are TGTGCCAGCATCCACAGAGCCACAGATACGCAGTATTTT. As protein: CASIHRATDTQYF.

The rearrangement uses TRBV28 and TRBJ2-5; TRBD2 matches 8 bases. Unmatched junction bases numbered 19, after V lost 1 base and J lost 9 bases. This CDR3 is built from 18 residues. Germline CDR1 reads MDHEN; CDR2 reads SYDVKM. The chain's CDR3 is CASSLSTFGDSPAGAQYF. CDR3 bases: TGTGCCAGCAGTTTATCGACCTTCGGAGACAGCCCAGCGGGGGCCCAGTACTTC.

The chain carries TRBV28 and TRBJ2-3, with 9 bases aligning to TRBD2. This CDR3 contains 15 residues. Germline CDR1 and CDR2: MDHEN and SYDVKM. V shed 2 bases and J 4 bases; nucleotides not matched to a gene: 4. The CDR3 nucleotides are TGTGCCAGCAGTTTAAGCCGCGGGAGGGCAGATACGCAGTATTTT. Residues: CASSLSRGRADTQYF.

This chain connects TRBV11-2 to TRBJ2-5, with D uncertain. Germline CDR1 and CDR2: SGHAT and FQNNGV. The germline V and J ends were trimmed by 6 bases and 3 bases, with 11 bases remaining between them. This CDR3 is 13 amino acids long. CDR3 loop: CASSLTHEETQYF. The DNA for the CDR3 is TGTGCCAGCAGTTTAACACACGAAGAGACCCAGTACTTC.

This chain joins TRBV2 and TRBJ2-1, with a tentative D call TRBD1 (6 bases). Trimming shortened V by 7 bases and J by 5 bases, and 18 bases separated the two germline ends. Germline V gives CDR1 SNHLY, CDR2 FYNNEI. CDR3 length equals 15 residues. The chain's CDR3 is CASTEAGTNHNEQFF. The CDR3 coding sequence is TGTGCCAGCACGGAAGCCGGGACAAACCACAATGAGCAGTTCTTC. Looking up the rest from reference TRBV2 and TRBJ2-1 gives the full variable domain: EPEVTQTPSHQVTQMGQEVILRCVPISNHLYFYWYRQILGQKVEFLVSFYNNEISEKSEIFDDQFSVERPDGSNFTLKIRSTKLEDSAMYFCASTEAGTNHNEQFFGPGTRLTVL.

The chain joins TRBV5-5 to TRBJ1-5; D is ambiguous. Germline loops: CDR1 SGHKS, CDR2 YYEKEE (reference sequence). The CDR3 length is 14 residues. V was pared by 6 bases and J by 4 bases, with 14 bases between. CDR3 sequence: CASNSVAENQPQHF. CDR3 sequence (DNA): TGTGCCAGCAATTCCGTGGCAGAAAATCAGCCCCAGCATTTT.

In this sample, this clone turned up a few times. The chain couples TRBV29-1 to TRBJ2-3; tentatively, D is TRBD1 (5 bases). Trimming left V 6 bases short and J 2 bases short, with 27 bases between. Germline V gene lookup returns CDR1 SQVTM and CDR2 ANQGSEA. The CDR3 is 18 amino acids. CDR3 bases: TGCAGCGTCCCATGGGGCCCTACCCCGTCGGGCTTCACAGATACGCAGTATTTT. It yields the protein CSVPWGPTPSGFTDTQYF.

V gene TRBV28 combines with J gene TRBJ2-4; TRBD1 is a possible D gene (6 bases). This CDR3 is built from 14 residues. Germline assignment: CDR1 MDHEN and CDR2 SYDVKM. The germline V and J ends were trimmed by 8 bases and 3 bases, with 14 bases remaining between them. CDR3 residues: CASGSLDSKNIQYF. As DNA, the CDR3 is TGTGCCAGCGGATCCCTGGACAGCAAAAACATTCAGTACTTC.

V gene TRBV7-8 combines with J gene TRBJ2-7; D is undetermined. The CDR3 sequence is 20 residues long. Germline CDR1 is SGHVS and CDR2 is FQNEAQ. V shed 4 bases and J shed 8 bases, with 36 bases lying between them. The DNA of the CDR3 is TGTGCCAGCAGCTCCCATGACACTTTTTACGAGAGCATGGTTTCCTTCAAGCAGTACTTC. Encoded protein: CASSSHDTFYESMVSFKQYF. The entire variable domain, with the rest obtained from reference TRBV7-8 and TRBJ2-7, is as follows: GAGVSQSPRYKVAKRGQDVALRCDPISGHVSLFWYQQALGQGPEFLTYFQNEAQLDKSGLPSDRFFAERPEGSVSTLKIQRTQQEDSAVYLCASSSHDTFYESMVSFKQYFGPGTRLTVT.

This sequence joins TRBV7-9 and TRBJ2-7, with D possibly matching TRBD2 (5 bases). Trimming removed 5 bases from V and 0 bases from J, with 8 bases in between. CDR3 length: 13 residues. Germline CDR1 reads SEHNR; CDR2 reads FQNEAQ (reference sequence). The chain's CDR3 is CASSGLHSYEQYF. In DNA form, the CDR3 reads TGTGCCAGCAGCGGACTCCACTCCTACGAGCAGTACTTC. The full variable domain, rest sourced from reference TRBV7-9 and TRBJ2-7, is DTGVSQNPRHKITKRGQNVTFRCDPISEHNRLYWYRQTLGQGPEFLTYFQNEAQLEKSRLLSDRFSAERPKGSFSTLEIQRTEQGDSAMYLCASSGLHSYEQYFGPGTRLTVT.

The chain links TRBV7-9 to TRBJ2-1, with 8 bases fitting TRBD2. The CDR3 loop spans 16 amino acids. V trimming: 1 base; J trimming: 7 bases; junction bases outside the gene matches: 9. Germline assignment: CDR1 SEHNR and CDR2 FQNEAQ (reference sequence). CDR3 sequence reads: CASSLVSGTSKNEQFF. CDR3 nucleotides: TGTGCCAGCAGCTTAGTTAGCGGGACTTCTAAGAATGAGCAGTTCTTC.

The CDR3 spells CASSVEKRSTDTQYF. CDR3 bases: TGTGCCAGCAGCGTAGAAAAGCGGAGCACAGATACGCAGTATTTT. This chain links TRBV9 with TRBJ2-3; D perhaps matches TRBD2 (5 bases). V was trimmed by 0 bases and J by 0 bases, leaving 8 bases between them. This CDR3 region has 15 residues. CDR1 and CDR2 from the germline V gene are SGDLS and YYNGEE.

The rearrangement uses TRBV5-6 and TRBJ1-5, with TRBD1 as a possible D gene (6 bases). Trimming removed 3 bases from V and 5 bases from J, with 6 bases in between. The CDR3 is 12 residues long. Germline V gives CDR1 SGHDT, CDR2 YYEEEE. DNA for the CDR3: TGTGCCAGCAGCTCAGGGGATCAGCCCCAGCATTTT. Translated: CASSSGDQPQHF.

This sequence joins TRBV12-3 or TRBV12-4 and TRBJ1-1, with 8 nucleotides matching TRBD1. The CDR3 contains 13 residues. Losses at the gene ends were 5 bases for V and 5 bases for J; bases not matched to a gene: 4. The CDR3 is CASSNRQGTEAFF. CDR3 nucleotide sequence: TGTGCCAGCAGTAACCGACAGGGGACTGAAGCTTTCTTT.

This chain uses TRBV28 with TRBJ2-2; perhaps TRBD2 as D (6 bases). The CDR3 is 14 residues long. Deletions cut 9 bases from V and 2 bases from J, with 13 bases between. CDR1 and CDR2 from the germline V gene are MDHEN and SYDVKM. CDR3 nucleotides: TGTGCCAGTACATGGGGAGGAAACACCGGGGAGCTGTTTTTT. Translation gives CASTWGGNTGELFF.

This sequence joins TRBV7-2 and TRBJ2-6, with 7 bases aligning to TRBD1. V lost 1 base, J lost 8 bases, and 5 bases stayed unmatched. The germline V gene encodes CDR1 SGHTA and CDR2 FQGNSA. The CDR3 runs 15 residues. The DNA of the CDR3 is TGTGCCAGCAGCTTAGGACTACAGGGGACCAACGTCCTGACTTTC. Amino acid sequence: CASSLGLQGTNVLTF. The full variable domain, with the rest looked up from reference TRBV7-2 and TRBJ2-6, is GAGVSQSPSNKVTEKGKDVELRCDPISGHTALYWYRQSLGQGLEFLIYFQGNSAPDKSGLPSDRFSAERTGGSVSTLTIQRTQQEDSAVYLCASSLGLQGTNVLTFGAGSRLTVL.

The chain combines TRBV3-1 (or the pseudogene TRBV3-2) with TRBJ2-7, with a weak D call TRBD2 (6 bases). The CDR3 is 13 residues long. Germline V gives CDR1 LGHDT, CDR2 YNNKEL (reference sequence). Trimming cost V 2 bases and J 6 bases, with 11 bases left between them. In DNA form, the CDR3 reads TGTGCCAGCAGCCAAAGTTTGGGGGGCGAGCAGTACTTC. This gives the protein CASSQSLGGEQYF.

This clone was observed a few times. The chain links TRBV7-8 to TRBJ2-3, with TRBD2 matching over 7 bases. Losses at the gene ends were 3 bases for V and 7 bases for J; bases not matched to a gene: 10. Germline V lookup: CDR1 SGHVS, CDR2 FQNEAQ. The length of the CDR3 is 15 residues. The DNA of the CDR3 is TGTGCCAGCAGCTTCACTAGCGATTTAAGTTATACGCAGTATTTT. As protein: CASSFTSDLSYTQYF.

The chain uses TRBV7-9 and TRBJ2-2; 9 nucleotides agree with TRBD2. The CDR3 is made up of 16 amino acids. Trimming took 2 bases from V and 5 from J; bases not matched to a gene: 6. CDR1 and CDR2 from the germline V gene are SEHNR and FQNEAQ (reference sequence). This chain's CDR3 is CASSLPSGGLTGELFF. The CDR3, as DNA: TGTGCCAGCAGCTTACCAAGCGGGGGGCTGACCGGGGAGCTGTTTTTT.